The table lists the clone carrying this T cell receptor (beta chain) with many counts. Its antigen is not identified. For naive CD8 T cells, sorting used the CD8+CD4-CCR7+CD45RA+ phenotype. The sample belongs to a study of molecular identifiers for immune sequencing clone quantification. Whole-study results and caveats: Because of identical TCR molecules sharing a barcode, sizes of highly expanded clones could be underestimated.

Previously described methods and listed TCR primers were employed for the bulk TCR libraries. TCRdb reprocessed the PCR reads via MiXCR and lists one record per CDR3 protein. This sample carries about half a million distinct CDR3 sequences, about 25% of them seen once, and the ten largest clones take 0.7% to 0.9%. The V and J ends lost 8 bases and 2 bases respectively, with 12 bases between them. Germline V lookup: CDR1 SQVTM, CDR2 ANQGSEA. The CDR3 loop spans 12 amino acids. The receptor was isolated from a human donor in good health. Some libraries in this study had Jurkat cell RNA spiked in. J is TRBJ1-1 and V is TRBV29-1, with D perhaps TRBD1 (5 bases). The specimen sequenced was naive CD8+ T cells from blood, with Jurkat cell RNA spiked in. Subset: FACS-sorted CD8+CD4-CCR7+CD45RA+ naive T cells. The CDR3 region is CSFLDSNTEAFF. In DNA, the CDR3 is TGCAGCTTCCTCGACAGTAACACTGAAGCTTTCTTT.